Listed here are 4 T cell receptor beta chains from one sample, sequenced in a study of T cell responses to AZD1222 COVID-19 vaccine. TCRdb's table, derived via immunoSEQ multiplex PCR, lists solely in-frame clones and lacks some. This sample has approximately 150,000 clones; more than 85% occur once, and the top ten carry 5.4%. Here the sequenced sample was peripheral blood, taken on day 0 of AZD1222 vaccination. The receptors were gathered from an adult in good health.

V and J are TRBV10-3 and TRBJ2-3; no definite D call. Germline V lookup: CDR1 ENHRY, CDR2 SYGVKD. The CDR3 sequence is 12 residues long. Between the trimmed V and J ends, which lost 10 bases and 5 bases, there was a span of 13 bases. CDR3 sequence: CATLGLEDTQYF. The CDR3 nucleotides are TGTGCCACCCTAGGCCTAGAAGATACGCAGTATTTT.

The CDR3 protein is CASSWTGGNTEAFF. The CDR3 region has the DNA TGTGCCAGCAGCTGGACAGGGGGGAACACTGAAGCTTTCTTT. The V gene is TRBV11-2, the J gene TRBJ1-1, with 10 bases matching TRBD1. Losses at the gene ends were 4 bases for V and 1 base for J; bases not matched to a gene: 0. The V gene's germline CDR1 is SGHAT and CDR2 FQNNGV. CDR3 length equals 14 residues.

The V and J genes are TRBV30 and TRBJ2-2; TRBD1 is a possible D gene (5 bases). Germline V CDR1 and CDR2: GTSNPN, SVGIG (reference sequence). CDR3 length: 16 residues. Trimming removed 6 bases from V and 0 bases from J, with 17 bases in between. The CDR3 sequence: CACHPAGNPNTGELFF. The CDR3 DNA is TGTGCCTGCCACCCTGCAGGGAATCCGAACACCGGGGAGCTGTTTTTT.

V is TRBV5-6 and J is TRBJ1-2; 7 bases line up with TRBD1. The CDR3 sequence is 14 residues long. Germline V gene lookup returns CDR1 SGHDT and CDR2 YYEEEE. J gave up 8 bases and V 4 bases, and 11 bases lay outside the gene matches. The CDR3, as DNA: TGTGCCAGCAGCCCGACAGGGAGGGTGTGGGGCTACACCTTC. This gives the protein CASSPTGRVWGYTF.